This T cell receptor (beta chain) comes out of a study of T cell responses to AZD1222 COVID-19 vaccine. Clones were read by immunoSEQ multiplex PCR, and TCRdb kept only the in-frame ones, dropping some. The sample includes around 94,000 clones, 86% seen only once; the top ten take 5%. Whole-study results and caveats: The sample set comprised mostly white British donors with more females, and clonal diversity was possibly underestimated.

The V gene lost 6 bases and the J gene lost 7 bases, with 19 bases spanning the gap. Germline V gene sequence: CDR1 SNHLY, CDR2 FYNNEI. The CDR3 runs to 15 residues. To note about this clone: What it recognizes is unknown.

This clonotype was obtained from an adult in good health. The rearrangement uses TRBV2 and TRBJ1-5, with a weak D call TRBD1 (5 bases). The specimen comprised peripheral blood, sampled on day 0 of AZD1222 vaccination. The CDR3 region is CASRPVGGVKQPQHF. In DNA, the CDR3 is TGTGCCAGCAGACCAGTCGGGGGGGTAAAACAGCCCCAGCATTTT.